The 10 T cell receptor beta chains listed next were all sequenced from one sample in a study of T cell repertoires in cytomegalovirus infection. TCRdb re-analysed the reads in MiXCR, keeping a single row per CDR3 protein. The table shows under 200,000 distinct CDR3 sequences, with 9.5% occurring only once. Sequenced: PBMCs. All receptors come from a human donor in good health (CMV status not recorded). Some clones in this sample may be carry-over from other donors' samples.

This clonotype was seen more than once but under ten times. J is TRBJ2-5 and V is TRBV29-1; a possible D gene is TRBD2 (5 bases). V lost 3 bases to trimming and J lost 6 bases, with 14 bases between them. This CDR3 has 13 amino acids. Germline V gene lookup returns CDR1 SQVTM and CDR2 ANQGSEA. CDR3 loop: CSVESGVGQTQYF. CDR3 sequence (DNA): TGCAGCGTTGAGTCCGGGGTTGGACAGACCCAGTACTTC.

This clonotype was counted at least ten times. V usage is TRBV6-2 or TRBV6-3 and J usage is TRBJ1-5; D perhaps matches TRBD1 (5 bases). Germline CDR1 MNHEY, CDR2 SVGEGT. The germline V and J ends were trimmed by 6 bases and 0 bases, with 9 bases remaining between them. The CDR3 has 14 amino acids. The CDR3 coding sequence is TGTGCCAGCAGGACAGAAATTAGCAATCAGCCCCAGCATTTT. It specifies CASRTEISNQPQHF.

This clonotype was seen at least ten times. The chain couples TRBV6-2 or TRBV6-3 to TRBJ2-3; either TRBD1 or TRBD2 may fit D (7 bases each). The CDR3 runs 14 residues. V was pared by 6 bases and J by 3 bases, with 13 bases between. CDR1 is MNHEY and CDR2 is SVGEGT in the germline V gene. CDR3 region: CASRAGGVTDTQYF. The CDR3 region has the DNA TGTGCCAGCAGAGCAGGGGGGGTAACAGATACGCAGTATTTT.

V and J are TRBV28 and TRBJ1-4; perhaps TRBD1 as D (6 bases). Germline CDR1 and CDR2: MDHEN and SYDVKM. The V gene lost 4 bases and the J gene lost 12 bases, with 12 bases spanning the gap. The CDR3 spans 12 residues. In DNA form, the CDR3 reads TGTGCCAGCAGTTCACAGGGAAGGGAACTGTTTTTT. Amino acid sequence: CASSSQGRELFF.

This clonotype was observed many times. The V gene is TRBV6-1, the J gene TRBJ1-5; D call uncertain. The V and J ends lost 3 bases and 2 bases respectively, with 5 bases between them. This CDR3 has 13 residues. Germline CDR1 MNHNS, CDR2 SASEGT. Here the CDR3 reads CASSDTRNQPQHF. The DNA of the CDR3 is TGTGCCAGCAGTGACACCCGCAATCAGCCCCAGCATTTT.

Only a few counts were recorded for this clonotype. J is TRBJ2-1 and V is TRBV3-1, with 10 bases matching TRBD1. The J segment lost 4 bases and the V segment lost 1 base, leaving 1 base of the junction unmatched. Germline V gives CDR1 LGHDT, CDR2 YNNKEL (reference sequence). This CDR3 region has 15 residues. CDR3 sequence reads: CASSQGTGGYNEQFF. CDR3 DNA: TGTGCCAGCAGCCAAGGGACAGGGGGGTACAATGAGCAGTTCTTC.

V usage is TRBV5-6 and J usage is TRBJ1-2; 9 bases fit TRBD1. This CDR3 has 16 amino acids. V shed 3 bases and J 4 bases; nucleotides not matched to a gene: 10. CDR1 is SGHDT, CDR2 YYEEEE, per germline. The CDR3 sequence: CASSSTGQGRGYGYTF. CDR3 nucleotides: TGTGCCAGCAGCTCGACCGGACAGGGGCGAGGCTATGGCTACACCTTC.

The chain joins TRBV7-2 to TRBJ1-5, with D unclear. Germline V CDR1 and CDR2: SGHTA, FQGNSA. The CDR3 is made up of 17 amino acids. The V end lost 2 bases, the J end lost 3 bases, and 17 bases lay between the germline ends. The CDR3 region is CASSLRPPSVDNQPQHF. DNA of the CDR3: TGTGCCAGCAGCTTAAGACCTCCTTCGGTTGACAATCAGCCCCAGCATTTT. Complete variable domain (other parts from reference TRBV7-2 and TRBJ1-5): GAGVSQSPSNKVTEKGKDVELRCDPISGHTALYWYRQSLGQGLEFLIYFQGNSAPDKSGLPSDRFSAERTGGSVSTLTIQRTQQEDSAVYLCASSLRPPSVDNQPQHFGDGTRLSIL.

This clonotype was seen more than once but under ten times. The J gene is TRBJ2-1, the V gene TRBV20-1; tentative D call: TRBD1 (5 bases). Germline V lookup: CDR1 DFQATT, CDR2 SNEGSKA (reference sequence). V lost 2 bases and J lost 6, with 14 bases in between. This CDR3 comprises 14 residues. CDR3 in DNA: TGCAGTGCTAGATCGGGCAGGGCAGGCAATGAGCAGTTCTTC. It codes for CSARSGRAGNEQFF.

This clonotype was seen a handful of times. CDR3 DNA sequence: TGCGCCAGCAGCTTGGGAACTACTTCGCGGGCCGCCGGCTACACCTTC. This codes for CASSLGTTSRAAGYTF. This rearrangement joins TRBV5-1 to TRBJ1-2; D gene ambiguous. The V gene lost 0 bases and the J gene lost 8 bases, with 20 bases spanning the gap. The germline V gene has CDR1 SGHRS and CDR2 YFSETQ. The CDR3 consists of 16 residues.